This T cell receptor beta chain emerged from a study of PD-1 blockade in classical Hodgkin lymphoma. Findings and limits, study-wide: Whereas CD4+ TCR diversity had risen significantly by C4D1, CD8+ TCR diversity had not. Complete responders possessed baseline diversity comparable to newly diagnosed patients.

This clone was counted only a few times. The antigen is not known. The CDR3 runs to 15 residues. In every patient, relapse followed autologous stem cell transplantation, while exposure to brentuximab vedotin differed. The data were produced by immunoSEQ multiplex PCR, yet TCRdb's version contains in-frame clones alone and is incomplete. The top ten hold under 15% of the sample, which has approximately 60,000 clones, about nine tenths seen once. The chain uses TRBV21-1 and TRBJ2-2; the table's TRBD1 call for D was not verified on the DNA. TRBV21-1 is shown as a pseudogene. The sequenced sample was peripheral blood mononuclear cells (PBMCs), obtained at baseline. The source is a human donor with classical Hodgkin lymphoma. CDR3 protein: CASSASRGQGGELFF. The CDR3 nucleotides read TGTGCCAGCAGCGCGTCCCGAGGACAGGGAGGGGAGCTGTTTTTT.